This TCR beta chain is drawn from a study of Graves' ophthalmopathy and Graves' hyperthyroidism. Amplification from RNA transcripts yielded the TCR beta CDR3 regions. The first round was an RT-PCR with HTBI primers, and the second round was a multiplex PCR. TCRdb re-called the multiplex PCR reads with MiXCR, one entry per CDR3 protein. This sample has hundreds of thousands of distinct CDR3 sequences, with 40% found just once. Points from the study as a whole: Between ophthalmopathy and stable hyperthyroidism, a 13-signature model drew a separation with 85% to 90% sensitivity and less than 83% specificity.

As for this clonotype: Its matching antigen is unknown.

Germline assignment: CDR1 MNHNY and CDR2 SVGAGI (reference sequence). The ends lost 4 bases at V and 6 bases at J; junction bases unmatched: 9. CDR3 size: 14 residues. Active ophthalmopathy (CAS at least 3, NOSPECS at least 4), lasting under 3 months. The study excluded patients with other autoimmune diseases, uncontrolled infections, pregnancy or lactation. V gene TRBV6-6 combines with J gene TRBJ2-7, with TRBD1 matching over 7 bases. Sequencing was performed on peripheral blood. The clonotype originates from an adult man with Graves' ophthalmopathy. CDR3 DNA sequence: TGTGCCAGCAGTTTTGGAGACAGGGCTGGCGAGCAGTACTTC. Its protein is CASSFGDRAGEQYF.